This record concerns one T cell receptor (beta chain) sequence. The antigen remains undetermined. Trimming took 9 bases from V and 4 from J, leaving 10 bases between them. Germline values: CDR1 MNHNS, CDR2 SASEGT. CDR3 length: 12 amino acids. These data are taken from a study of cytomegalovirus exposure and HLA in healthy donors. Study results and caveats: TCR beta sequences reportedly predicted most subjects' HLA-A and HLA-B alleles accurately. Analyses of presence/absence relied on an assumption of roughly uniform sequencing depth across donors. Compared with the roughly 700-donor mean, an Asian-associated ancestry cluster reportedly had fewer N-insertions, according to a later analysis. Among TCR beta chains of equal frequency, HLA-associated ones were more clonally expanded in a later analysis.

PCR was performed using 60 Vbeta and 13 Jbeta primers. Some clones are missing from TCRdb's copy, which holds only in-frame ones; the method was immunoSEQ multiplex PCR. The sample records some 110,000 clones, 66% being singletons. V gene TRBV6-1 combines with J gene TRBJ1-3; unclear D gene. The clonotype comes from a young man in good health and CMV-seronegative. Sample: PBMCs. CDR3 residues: CASLRVGNTIYF. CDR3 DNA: TGTGCCAGTCTACGAGTCGGAAACACCATATATTTT.